The rows below give T cell receptor beta chains drawn from one sample of a study of Ad26.COV2.S vaccination and SARS-CoV-2 variants. This table comes from immunoSEQ multiplex PCR, and its TCRdb copy is limited to in-frame clones, with some not included. This sample has some 240,000 clones, with around nine tenths found just once. The sequences come from peripheral blood, collected in a trial of Ad26.COV2.S vaccine versus placebo. These receptors all stem from a person between 18 and 59 years old who received the Ad26.COV2.S COVID-19 vaccine or a placebo. CDR3s include the opening cysteine and the closing phenylalanine or tryptophan. Fields, in order: J gene, clone size, D gene, V gene, CDR3 length, CDR3 DNA, CDR3 protein. D genes are given only for firm matches. Clone size appears in some rows only: once, few, many, or a class for an expanded clone.

TRBJ2-3 | - | TRBD1 | TRBV24-1 | 14 | TGTGCCACCAAGGAGACAGGGGGCACAGATACGCAGTATTTT | CATKETGGTDTQYF
TRBJ1-6 | - | - | TRBV6-5 | 15 | TGTGCCAGCAGTTCCCAAACCGGGTCCAATTCACCCCTCCACTTT | CASSSQTGSNSPLHF
TRBJ1-2 | few | - | TRBV5-4 | 13 | TGTGCCAGCAGCTGGGGGCAGGCATATGGCTACACCTTC | CASSWGQAYGYTF
TRBJ1-5 | once | - | TRBV4-1 | 15 | TGCGCCAGCAGCCAAGATGAAGTTTTCAATCAGCCCCAGCATTTT | CASSQDEVFNQPQHF
TRBJ2-1 | - | TRBD2 | TRBV6-6 | 16 | TGTGCCAGCAGTTACTCGGCGGGGGGCGGAAACAATGAGCAGTTCTTC | CASSYSAGGGNNEQFF
TRBJ2-2 | - | TRBD1 | TRBV19 | 16 | TGTGCCAGTAACACCCCGGGACAGACTAACACCGGGGAGCTGTTTTTT | CASNTPGQTNTGELFF
TRBJ2-2 | - | - | TRBV7-9 | 14 | TGTGCCAGCAACCGGGGGTCGAACACCGGGGAGCTGTTTTTT | CASNRGSNTGELFF
TRBJ2-1 | - | - | TRBV7-9 | 16 | TGTGCCAGCAGCTTAAAGGGCTCAGCCCGATCCAATGAGCAGTTCTTC | CASSLKGSARSNEQFF
TRBJ1-5 | - | - | TRBV13 | 18 | TGTGCCAGCAGCTTACGTACGGCAGGGGATGATAGCAATCAGCCCCAGCATTTT | CASSLRTAGDDSNQPQHF
TRBJ2-2 | - | TRBD2 | TRBV7-9 | 19 | TGTGCCAGCAGCCCGGGACTAGCGGGAGGGCTCGTCGGCACCGGGGAGCTGTTTTTT | CASSPGLAGGLVGTGELFF
TRBJ2-5 | once | - | TRBV7-2 | 16 | TGTGCCAGCAGCCTAGGGTATCCTAATAGGCAAGAGACCCAGTACTTC | CASSLGYPNRQETQYF
TRBJ2-7 | - | - | TRBV7-8 | 15 | TGTGCCAGCAGCTCCCAGGGTCTAGTAAGCTACGAGCAGTACTTC | CASSSQGLVSYEQYF
TRBJ2-2 | - | - | TRBV4-1 | 14 | TGCGCCAGCAGCGAACAGGGGGGGGCCGGGGAGCTGTTTTTT | CASSEQGGAGELFF
TRBJ2-1 | - | - | TRBV4-2 | 16 | TGTGCCAGCAGCCAAGAGACTGCGAGCTCCTACAATGAGCAGTTCTTC | CASSQETASSYNEQFF
TRBJ2-2 | few | TRBD2 | TRBV7-2 | 17 | TGTGCCAGCAGCTCCTCGGGACTAGCGGGGAACACCGGGGAGCTGTTTTTT | CASSSSGLAGNTGELFF